One and the same sample provided the 4 T cell receptor beta chains below, sequenced in a study of T cells after yellow fever vaccination. TCRdb redid the calling of the 5' RACE reads with MiXCR, one entry per CDR3 protein. Of 450,000 to 550,000 distinct CDR3 sequences listed, less than 25% were seen once; the top ten hold roughly a sixth. Sequenced material: PBMCs, taken roughly 20 days after the first yellow fever vaccination. Receptor source: a man between 18 and 35 years old who received the YFV17D yellow fever vaccine.

The chain links TRBV4-1 to TRBJ2-7, with unresolved D. Deletions cut 4 bases from V and 1 base from J, with 8 bases between. CDR1 and CDR2 from the germline V gene are MGHRA and YSYEKL. The CDR3 consists of 13 residues. The CDR3 protein is CASSLGMSYEQYF. CDR3 nucleotides: TGCGCCAGCAGCCTCGGTATGTCCTACGAGCAGTACTTC.

The CDR3 here is CASSHGWGPSYEQYV. In DNA, the CDR3 is TGCGCCAGCAGTCATGGCTGGGGGCCCTCCTACGAGCAGTACGTC. The J gene is TRBJ2-7, the V gene TRBV5-1; D may be TRBD1 (6 bases). The germline V and J ends were trimmed by 5 bases and 0 bases, with 15 bases remaining between them. Germline V gene lookup returns CDR1 SGHRS and CDR2 YFSETQ. The CDR3 is 15 amino acids.

This clonotype was seen more than once but under ten times. The rearrangement uses TRBV5-1 and TRBJ2-1, with 11 bases lining up with TRBD2. The CDR3 sequence is 15 residues long. CDR1 and CDR2 from the germline V gene are SGHRS and YFSETQ. J lost 7 bases, V lost 0 bases, and 3 bases had no gene match. In nucleotides, the CDR3 is TGCGCCAGCAGCTTGGTAACTAGCGGGGGAAATGAGCAGTTCTTC. This codes for CASSLVTSGGNEQFF. The entire variable domain, with the rest obtained from reference TRBV5-1 and TRBJ2-1, is as follows: KAGVTQTPRYLIKTRGQQVTLSCSPISGHRSVSWYQQTPGQGLQFLFEYFSETQRNKGNFPGRFSGRQFSNSRSEMNVSTLELGDSALYLCASSLVTSGGNEQFFGPGTRLTVL.

The table lists this clonotype with a few counts. The chain employs TRBV6-5 and TRBJ2-1, with 10 bases lining up with TRBD1. The ends lost 4 bases at V and 7 bases at J; junction bases unmatched: 7. Germline CDR1 is MNHEY and CDR2 is SVGAGI. The CDR3 is 15 residues long. CDR3 DNA sequence: TGTGCCAGCAGTTCCCGACAGGGGGCTATAAATGAGCAGTTCTTC. Its protein product is CASSSRQGAINEQFF.